These 21 T cell receptor beta chains originate from one sample sequenced in a study of blood T cell repertoires in COVID-19. The protocol was immunoSEQ multiplex PCR, while the TCRdb copy is restricted to in-frame clones and leaves out a portion. The sample lists under 200,000 clones; approximately 87% were seen once. Sequencing used PBMCs or T cells enriched from blood (not recorded which). The receptors come from a woman between 50 and 59 years old who had recovered from COVID-19.

The genes are TRBV21-1 and TRBJ1-3. TRBV21-1 is marked as a pseudogene. The CDR3 totals 16 residues. The chain's CDR3 is CASSMRGRGFGNTIYF. In DNA, the CDR3 is TGTGCCAGCAGCATGCGGGGAAGGGGCTTTGGAAACACCATATATTTT.

The chain carries TRBV18 and TRBJ1-6; D uncertain. Per the germline V gene, CDR1 is KGHSH and CDR2 is LQKENI. The CDR3 extends over 17 amino acids. V was pared by 1 base and J by 1 base, with 11 bases between. DNA for the CDR3: TGTGCCAGCTCACCACGGCCGACGGGGTCCTATAATTCACCCCTCCACTTT. Translation gives CASSPRPTGSYNSPLHF.

J is TRBJ2-2 and V is TRBV7-9, with no clear D. With 4 bases removed from V and 4 bases from J, the gap between germline ends came to 4 bases. There are 12 residues in the CDR3. Germline values: CDR1 SEHNR, CDR2 FQNEAQ (reference sequence). CDR3 bases: TGTGCCAGCAGCTACTCCACCGGGGAGCTGTTTTTT. Translating gives CASSYSTGELFF.

This sequence joins TRBV7-2 and TRBJ1-5, with 10 positions matching TRBD1. Unmatched junction bases numbered 5, after V lost 2 bases and J lost 7 bases. This CDR3 has 15 residues. Germline V gene data show CDR1 as SGHTA and CDR2 as FQGNSA. The CDR3 DNA reads TGTGCCAGCAGCTTACGACAGGGGGCTGGACAGCCCCAGCATTTT. Translating gives CASSLRQGAGQPQHF.

The chain combines TRBV10-3 with TRBJ1-1; D unresolved. The CDR3 is 12 amino acids. Per germline, CDR1 ENHRY and CDR2 SYGVKD. The ends were cut back, 8 bases at V and 5 bases at J, with 12 bases in the middle. CDR3 DNA: TGTGCCATCGGGAAGGGAGAGACTGAAGCTTTCTTT. Its protein product is CAIGKGETEAFF.

The chain recombines TRBV5-4 with TRBJ1-1; TRBD1 matches at 8 bases. CDR3 length equals 14 residues. The trim removed 4 bases at V and 1 base at J, leaving 3 bases unmatched. Looked up from germline, CDR1 is SGHNT and CDR2 is YYREEE (reference sequence). The CDR3 DNA is TGTGCCAGCAGCGCCAGGGGGCCGAACACTGAAGCTTTCTTT. Translating it yields CASSARGPNTEAFF.

This clone has a single count. The CDR3 protein is CASSRLAGGTGETQYF. CDR3 nucleotide sequence: TGTGCCAGCAGCCGACTAGCGGGGGGGACAGGGGAGACCCAGTACTTC. The rearrangement uses TRBV13 and TRBJ2-5, with TRBD2 identical over 14 bases. The CDR3 consists of 16 residues. The germline V gene encodes CDR1 PRHDT and CDR2 FYEKMQ (reference sequence). After removal of 5 bases from V and 5 bases from J, the junction contained 7 bases not matched to a gene.

This chain links TRBV19 with TRBJ1-4; D unresolved. CDR1 and CDR2 (germline): LNHDA, SQIVND (reference sequence). Trimming took off 4 bases at V and 8 bases at J, with 11 bases between the two ends. The CDR3 covers 13 residues. CDR3 DNA sequence: TGTGCCAGTAGTACTAACGGAGGGGAAAAACTGTTTTTT. This translates into CASSTNGGEKLFF.

The rearrangement links TRBV27 to TRBJ2-7, with D tentatively TRBD2 (6 bases). Germline-derived CDR1 and CDR2 are MNHEY and SMNVEV (reference sequence). The CDR3 extends over 13 amino acids. The germline V and J ends were trimmed by 2 bases and 7 bases, with 12 bases remaining between them. The CDR3 spells CASSLSAGGEQYF. CDR3 nucleotides: TGTGCCAGCAGTTTAAGTGCTGGGGGGGAGCAGTACTTC.

The chain carries TRBV7-2 and TRBJ1-6, with 7 bases lining up with TRBD1. V trimming: 3 bases; J trimming: 6 bases; junction bases outside the gene matches: 5. CDR1 and CDR2 (germline): SGHTA, FQGNSA. The CDR3 runs to 15 residues. CDR3 amino acids: CASSFGQAVNSPLHF. CDR3 DNA: TGTGCCAGCAGCTTCGGACAGGCAGTTAATTCACCCCTCCACTTT.

The rearrangement uses TRBV24-1 and TRBJ1-4, with D perhaps matching TRBD1 (5 bases). The CDR3 spans 18 residues. Per germline, CDR1 KGHDR and CDR2 SFDVKD. Deletions cut 9 bases from V and 0 bases from J, with 22 bases between. The CDR3 region is CATGRRKRRGATNEKLFF. The DNA for the CDR3 is TGTGCCACCGGGAGGAGAAAAAGGAGGGGTGCAACTAATGAAAAACTGTTTTTT.

V and J are TRBV5-4 and TRBJ2-2; D not certain. Trimming left V 0 bases short and J 4 bases short, with 10 bases between. Germline values: CDR1 SGHNT, CDR2 YYREEE (reference sequence). CDR3 length: 15 residues. The DNA for the CDR3 is TGTGCCAGCAGCTTGGTGGGCACTTTCACCGGGGAGCTGTTTTTT. Translating it yields CASSLVGTFTGELFF.

V and J are TRBV18 and TRBJ2-3; D not certain. The V end lost 3 bases, the J end lost 0 bases, and 19 bases lay between the germline ends. This CDR3 comprises 18 residues. Germline-derived CDR1 and CDR2 are KGHSH and LQKENI. The CDR3 coding sequence is TGTGCCAGCTCACCTCAAACACCGGCCCGGGTTAGCACAGATACGCAGTATTTT. It codes for CASSPQTPARVSTDTQYF.

V usage is TRBV7-8 and J usage is TRBJ2-3, with TRBD2 matching 13 bases. The V gene end was trimmed by 5 bases and the J gene end by 2 bases; junction bases not matched to a gene: 10. Germline CDR1 is SGHVS and CDR2 is FQNEAQ. The CDR3 contains 18 residues. CDR3 DNA: TGTGCCAGCAGCCTACCTAGGACTAGCGGGGGTCCCACAGATACGCAGTATTTT. Its protein is CASSLPRTSGGPTDTQYF.

The chain couples TRBV7-2 to TRBJ1-4; D gene ambiguous. The CDR3 covers 15 residues. The germline gives CDR1 SGHTA, CDR2 FQGNSA. V lost 5 bases and J lost 0, with 10 bases in between. The CDR3 here is CASSTSQATNEKLFF. CDR3 DNA: TGTGCCAGCAGCACCTCACAAGCAACTAATGAAAAACTGTTTTTT.

This chain links TRBV9 with TRBJ2-1; no reliable D call. CDR3 length: 15 residues. The germline CDR1 and CDR2 sequences are SGDLS and YYNGEE. V was pared by 4 bases and J by 1 base, with 12 bases between. CDR3 amino acids: CASSSLSESYNEQFF. The CDR3 DNA reads TGTGCCAGCAGCTCCCTGTCGGAGTCCTACAATGAGCAGTTCTTC.

The rearrangement links TRBV9 to TRBJ2-6; D is perhaps TRBD1 (5 bases). CDR3 length equals 17 residues. V lost 3 bases, J lost 1 base, and 14 bases lay in between. Germline V gene lookup returns CDR1 SGDLS and CDR2 YYNGEE. This CDR3 is CASSGLSRVSGANVLTF. The DNA of the CDR3 is TGTGCCAGCAGCGGTCTCTCCAGGGTGTCTGGGGCCAACGTCCTGACTTTC.

The J gene is TRBJ1-6, the V gene TRBV6-5; TRBD1 matches at 7 bases. Per the germline V gene, CDR1 is MNHEY and CDR2 is SVGAGI. V shed 4 bases, J shed 12 bases, and the junction held 9 bases outside the gene matches. This CDR3 has 14 amino acids. In nucleotides, the CDR3 is TGTGCCAGCAGTTCCTCCGGGACAGTGGAACCCCTCCACTTT. Its protein product is CASSSSGTVEPLHF.

The rearrangement uses TRBV18 and TRBJ2-6; TRBD1 matches at 9 bases. CDR1 is KGHSH, CDR2 LQKENI, per germline. The CDR3 length is 17 residues. Trimming cost V 6 bases and J 2 bases; bases outside gene matches: 8. The CDR3 nucleotides read TGTGCCAGCTCCAACACGAGACAGGGGGCTGGGGCCAACGTCCTGACTTTC. Protein product: CASSNTRQGAGANVLTF.

This sequence joins TRBV30 and TRBJ1-5; 7 bases fit TRBD1. Trimming removed 3 bases from V and 9 bases from J; junction bases left unmatched: 5. This CDR3 contains 12 residues. Germline-derived CDR1 and CDR2 are GTSNPN and SVGIG (reference sequence). CDR3 DNA sequence: TGTGCCTGGAGCCCAACAGGGGCGCCCCAGCATTTT. It translates to CAWSPTGAPQHF.

The chain joins TRBV5-1 to TRBJ2-7; 8 bases fit TRBD1. Germline V gives CDR1 SGHRS, CDR2 YFSETQ. The CDR3 length is 15 residues. Germline trimming cut 1 base from V and 3 bases from J; bases unmatched to any gene: 6. This CDR3 is CASSLTGTGNYEQYF. The DNA for the CDR3 is TGCGCCAGCAGCTTGACAGGGACAGGTAACTACGAGCAGTACTTC.